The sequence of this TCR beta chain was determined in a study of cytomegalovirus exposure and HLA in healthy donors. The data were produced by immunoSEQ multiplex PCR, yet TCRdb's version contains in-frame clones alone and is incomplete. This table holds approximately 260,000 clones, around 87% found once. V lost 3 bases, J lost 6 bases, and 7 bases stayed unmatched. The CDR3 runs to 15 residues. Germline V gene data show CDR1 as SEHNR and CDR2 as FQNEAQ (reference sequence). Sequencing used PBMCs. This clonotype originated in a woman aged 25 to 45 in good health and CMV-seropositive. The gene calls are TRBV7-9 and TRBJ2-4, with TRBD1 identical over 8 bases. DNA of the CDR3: TGTGCCAGCAGCTTCGTGACAGGGGATAGAAACATTCAGTACTTC. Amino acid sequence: CASSFVTGDRNIQYF.